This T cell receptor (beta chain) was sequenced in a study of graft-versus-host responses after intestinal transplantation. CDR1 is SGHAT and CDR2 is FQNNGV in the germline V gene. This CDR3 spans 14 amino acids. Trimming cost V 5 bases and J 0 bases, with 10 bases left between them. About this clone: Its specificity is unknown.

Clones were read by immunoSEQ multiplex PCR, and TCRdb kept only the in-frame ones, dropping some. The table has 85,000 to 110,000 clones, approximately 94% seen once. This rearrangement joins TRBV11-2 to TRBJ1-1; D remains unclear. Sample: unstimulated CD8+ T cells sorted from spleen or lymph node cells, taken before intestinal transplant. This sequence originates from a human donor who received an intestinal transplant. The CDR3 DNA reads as TGTGCCAGCAGCACCTGGACCTTGAACACTGAAGCTTTCTTT. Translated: CASSTWTLNTEAFF.